This TCR beta chain derives from a study of response to subunit inactivated influenza vaccine. Germline loops: CDR1 SGHTA, CDR2 FQGNSA. This CDR3 has 14 residues. The germline V and J ends were trimmed by 3 bases and 2 bases, with 11 bases remaining between them. This clonotype occurred a few times. One entry per CDR3 protein, called by TCRdb with MiXCR from the RT-PCR reads. The sample carries over 800,000 distinct CDR3 sequences, about 20% recorded once. Specimen: PBMCs from blood, collected around 5 days after vaccination. This receptor was obtained from a man aged 50 or older who received an inactivated influenza vaccine. V is TRBV7-2 and J is TRBJ2-7; TRBD1 might be the D (5 bases). CDR3 sequence: CASSLGPAPYEQYF. The DNA for the CDR3 is TGTGCCAGCAGCTTGGGGCCAGCCCCCTACGAGCAGTACTTC. Variable domain in full (rest from reference TRBV7-2 and TRBJ2-7): GAGVSQSPSNKVTEKGKDVELRCDPISGHTALYWYRQSLGQGLEFLIYFQGNSAPDKSGLPSDRFSAERTGGSVSTLTIQRTQQEDSAVYLCASSLGPAPYEQYFGPGTRLTVT.